These 20 T cell receptor beta chains originate from one sample sequenced in a study of blood T cell repertoires in COVID-19. Profiling relied on immunoSEQ multiplex PCR, and the TCRdb table lists in-frame clones only, not all of them. Of approximately 280,000 clones in the sample, 70% to 90% were seen once. Sequencing was carried out using peripheral blood. The receptors were sampled from a woman in her 70s with acute or convalescent COVID-19.

The CDR3 DNA sequence: TGTGCCAGCAGCTTGGTAGGGGGCAGTGGCTACACCTTC. Translating it yields CASSLVGGSGYTF. The V call is TRBV5-6, the J call TRBJ1-2, with 7 bases fitting TRBD1. This CDR3 has 13 residues. V shed 0 bases and J 7 bases; nucleotides not matched to a gene: 3. Germline assignment: CDR1 SGHDT and CDR2 YYEEEE.

The rearrangement links TRBV6-5 to TRBJ1-5, with unresolved D. CDR1 and CDR2 (germline): MNHEY, SVGAGI. V gave up 4 bases and J gave up 6 bases, with 16 bases separating them. The CDR3 contains 15 residues. CDR3 sequence reads: CASSSAGTRSQPQHF. CDR3 sequence (DNA): TGTGCCAGCAGTTCAGCGGGTACAAGGTCTCAGCCCCAGCATTTT.

V and J are TRBV5-1 and TRBJ2-7, with a weak D call TRBD1 (6 bases). Germline CDR1 reads SGHRS; CDR2 reads YFSETQ. The ends were cut back, 4 bases at V and 5 bases at J, with 19 bases in the middle. This CDR3 region has 15 residues. CDR3 DNA sequence: TGCGCCAGCAGCCAGGGGTCCTCTACGAAAGACGAGCAGTACTTC. The encoded protein is CASSQGSSTKDEQYF.

The V gene is TRBV6-4, the J gene TRBJ1-1; D is undetermined. The germline V gene encodes CDR1 MRHNA and CDR2 SNTAGT. The ends were cut back, 4 bases at V and 11 bases at J, with 14 bases in the middle. The CDR3 length is 12 residues. CDR3 residues: CASSGGSGMAFF. DNA of the CDR3: TGTGCCAGCAGTGGGGGTTCCGGGATGGCTTTCTTT.

This sequence joins TRBV9 and TRBJ1-2, with D unresolved. Germline lookup yields CDR1 SGDLS and CDR2 YYNGEE. Trimming took off 4 bases at V and 0 bases at J, with 10 bases between the two ends. The CDR3 is made up of 14 amino acids. In DNA form, the CDR3 reads TGTGCCAGCAGCCCCGGTACCGCTAACTATGGCTACACCTTC. Protein: CASSPGTANYGYTF.

The chain couples TRBV19 to TRBJ1-2; 8 positions agree with TRBD1. V was pared by 4 bases and J by 4 bases, with 5 bases of the junction left unmatched. The CDR3 covers 14 residues. CDR1 is LNHDA, CDR2 SQIVND, per germline (reference sequence). The CDR3 loop is CASSRLTGVYGYTF. CDR3 DNA: TGTGCCAGTAGTAGATTGACAGGGGTCTATGGCTACACCTTC.

The gene calls are TRBV6-5 and TRBJ2-2; tentative D call: TRBD2 (5 bases). The germline gives CDR1 MNHEY, CDR2 SVGAGI. The CDR3 length is 13 residues. Trimming pared 2 bases from V and 4 bases from J, leaving 5 bases between. The DNA for the CDR3 is TGTGCCAGCAGTTACCGGGGCACCGGGGAGCTGTTTTTT. This encodes CASSYRGTGELFF.

This chain joins TRBV19 and TRBJ1-2; 9 nucleotides match TRBD1. J lost 7 bases, V lost 8 bases, and 8 bases had no gene match. In germline, CDR1 is LNHDA, CDR2 SQIVND (reference sequence). This CDR3 is 13 amino acids long. CDR3 bases: TGTGCCAGTGGGACAGGGCCCGAGGCTGGCTACACCTTC. Translation gives CASGTGPEAGYTF.

The chain links TRBV2 to TRBJ2-7; unclear D gene. Between the trimmed V and J ends, which lost 4 bases and 5 bases, there was a span of 15 bases. Germline V lookup: CDR1 SNHLY, CDR2 FYNNEI. The CDR3 sequence is 14 residues long. CDR3 bases: TGTGCCAGCAGTGCAGGCCCGAGAGACGACGAGCAGTACTTC. Translated: CASSAGPRDDEQYF.

This chain uses TRBV6-5 with TRBJ1-4, with D possibly TRBD1 on 6 matching bases. Trimming took 3 bases from V and 10 from J, leaving 15 bases between them. CDR3 length: 14 residues. From germline, CDR1 is MNHEY and CDR2 SVGAGI. The DNA of the CDR3 is TGTGCCAGCAGTTATAACGACAGGTTTCGAAAACTGTTTTTT. Protein: CASSYNDRFRKLFF.

The rearrangement uses TRBV6-5 and TRBJ1-2; 7 bases match TRBD1. Germline lookup yields CDR1 MNHEY and CDR2 SVGAGI. With V trimmed by 4 bases and J by 4 bases, 0 bases remained unmatched. The CDR3 sequence is 12 residues long. CDR3 in amino acids: CASSWTGYGYTF. The CDR3 DNA is TGTGCCAGCAGTTGGACAGGCTATGGCTACACCTTC.

The V gene is TRBV15, the J gene TRBJ2-5, with 10 bases identical to TRBD2. Germline CDR1 and CDR2: LNHNV and YYDKDF (reference sequence). The CDR3 runs 15 residues. The junction had 6 bases not matched to a gene; V was cut back by 7 bases and J by 1 base. CDR3 loop: CATTLTSGAQETQYF. DNA of the CDR3: TGTGCCACCACCCTAACTAGCGGGGCCCAAGAGACCCAGTACTTC.

V gene TRBV5-4 combines with J gene TRBJ2-2; no firm D call. Trimming took off 1 base at V and 0 bases at J, with 7 bases between the two ends. There are 15 residues in the CDR3. The germline CDR1 and CDR2 sequences are SGHNT and YYREEE (reference sequence). CDR3 residues: CASSLSQTNTGELFF. The CDR3 DNA reads as TGTGCCAGCAGCTTGTCCCAGACGAACACCGGGGAGCTGTTTTTT.

The chain uses TRBV6-5 and TRBJ2-2; D might be TRBD1 (6 bases). Deletions cut 6 bases from V and 5 bases from J, with 16 bases between. Per the germline V gene, CDR1 is MNHEY and CDR2 is SVGAGI. The CDR3 runs to 15 residues. The chain's CDR3 is CASSPIRGKTGELFF. CDR3 bases: TGTGCCAGCAGCCCCATCAGGGGAAAGACCGGGGAGCTGTTTTTT.

About this clone: This sample includes further DNA sequences coding for the same CDR3. The chain uses TRBV18 and TRBJ1-1; 9 positions match TRBD1. Germline assignment: CDR1 KGHSH and CDR2 LQKENI. Unmatched junction bases numbered 2, after V lost 1 base and J lost 5 bases. This CDR3 is built from 14 residues. CDR3 loop: CASSPRDRATEAFF. The CDR3 bases are TGTGCCAGCTCACCACGGGACAGGGCGACTGAAGCTTTCTTT.

This clone was seen once. The chain combines TRBV19 with TRBJ1-5, with 10 bases matching TRBD1. The germline V gene encodes CDR1 LNHDA and CDR2 SQIVND (reference sequence). The CDR3 is 15 residues long. The V gene end was trimmed by 6 bases and the J gene end by 2 bases; junction bases not matched to a gene: 4. The CDR3 is CASRTGTGGNQPQHF. For the CDR3, the DNA is TGTGCCAGTAGGACAGGGACAGGGGGCAATCAGCCCCAGCATTTT.

The chain links TRBV2 to TRBJ2-1; the match to TRBD2 covers 7 bases. V shed 7 bases and J 6 bases; nucleotides not matched to a gene: 15. The CDR3 loop spans 16 amino acids. From germline, CDR1 is SNHLY and CDR2 FYNNEI. The CDR3, as DNA: TGTGCCAGCATCAATAATCGAGCGGGGCAGGTCAATGAGCAGTTCTTC. Amino acid sequence: CASINNRAGQVNEQFF.

The chain has TRBV7-7 and TRBJ1-5; no clear D gene. The CDR3 is 17 residues long. V was shortened by 3 bases and J by 3 bases, with 18 bases between the two germline ends. CDR1 SSHAT and CDR2 FNYEAQ come from the germline V gene (reference sequence). The DNA of the CDR3 is TGTGCCAGCAGCTTTTTACTTCCGCGGCAGATCAATCAGCCCCAGCATTTT. Amino acid sequence: CASSFLLPRQINQPQHF.

The chain recombines TRBV7-3 with TRBJ2-1; a weak D match, TRBD1 (6 bases). This CDR3 is 13 amino acids long. Germline CDR1 is SGHTA and CDR2 is FQGTGA. Trimming shortened V by 4 bases and J by 8 bases, and 12 bases separated the two germline ends. DNA of the CDR3: TGTGCCAGCAGCTGGGGGACACTCGATGAGCAGTTCTTC. Its protein product is CASSWGTLDEQFF.

V usage is TRBV7-3 and J usage is TRBJ2-3; TRBD2 matches 11 bases. Germline CDR1 and CDR2: SGHTA and FQGTGA. The CDR3 has 16 residues. Trimming removed 6 bases from V and 1 base from J; junction bases left unmatched: 6. DNA of the CDR3: TGTGCCAGCAGTGTAGGGACTAGCGGCCGCACAGATACGCAGTATTTT. Protein sequence: CASSVGTSGRTDTQYF.